These 13 T cell receptor beta chains originate from one sample sequenced in a study of T cell responses to AZD1222 COVID-19 vaccine. Clones were read by immunoSEQ multiplex PCR, and TCRdb kept only the in-frame ones, dropping some. Of some 200,000 clones listed, around 93% are singletons. The sequences come from peripheral blood, collected on day 0 of MenACWY control vaccination. These receptors originate from an adult in good health.

The rearrangement links TRBV27 to TRBJ1-4; D call uncertain. The CDR3 covers 13 residues. Germline V lookup: CDR1 MNHEY, CDR2 SMNVEV (reference sequence). Trimming cost V 8 bases and J 8 bases, with 15 bases left between them. In DNA form, the CDR3 reads TGTGCCAGCCGCAGAGCGCAGCGGGAAAAACTGTTTTTT. Its protein product is CASRRAQREKLFF.

The chain has TRBV18 and TRBJ1-2, with 9 nucleotides matching TRBD1. Germline V lookup: CDR1 KGHSH, CDR2 LQKENI. The CDR3 length is 13 residues. J was trimmed by 9 bases and V by 3 bases; bases with no gene match: 5. CDR3 nucleotides: TGTGCCAGCTCACCTCCGGGACAGGGCAGCTACACCTTC. Protein product: CASSPPGQGSYTF.

The chain recombines TRBV6-5 with TRBJ2-2; possibly TRBD1 or TRBD2 for D (5 bases each). Germline CDR1 MNHEY, CDR2 SVGAGI. Trimming stripped 4 bases from V and 0 bases from J, with 12 bases between. The CDR3 is 16 residues long. In DNA form, the CDR3 reads TGTGCCAGCAGTTCTCGGGGACGGACGAACACCGGGGAGCTGTTTTTT. It specifies CASSSRGRTNTGELFF.

CDR3 DNA sequence: TGTGCCAGCAGTAAGTGGAGGACAGGGGGCAAAGGAGGTGAAGCTTTCTTT. Its protein product is CASSKWRTGGKGGEAFF. The genes are TRBV6-2 or TRBV6-3 and TRBJ1-1; TRBD1 matches at 11 bases. The CDR3 sequence is 17 residues long. Germline lookup yields CDR1 MNHEY and CDR2 SVGEGT. V gave up 5 bases and J gave up 7 bases; unmatched junction bases: 15.

The chain recombines TRBV23-1 with TRBJ1-4; TRBD1 aligns across 8 bases. TRBV23-1 is an ORF, and what it does is uncertain. V shed 0 bases and J 6 bases; nucleotides not matched to a gene: 6. This CDR3 contains 16 residues. The DNA of the CDR3 is TGCGCCAGCAGTCAATCGTGCGGACAGGGAGATGAAAAACTGTTTTTT. It translates to CASSQSCGQGDEKLFF.

The chain joins TRBV7-9 to TRBJ1-2; D may be TRBD1 (6 bases). The CDR3 is 12 residues long. Germline-derived CDR1 and CDR2 are SEHNR and FQNEAQ (reference sequence). V shed 5 bases and J shed 7 bases, with 11 bases lying between them. This CDR3 reads CASSATGSGYTF. In nucleotides, the CDR3 is TGTGCCAGCAGCGCCACAGGGTCTGGCTACACCTTC.

Notes on this clone: Other DNA sequences in this sample translate to the same CDR3. V usage is TRBV5-1 and J usage is TRBJ2-1; tentative D call: TRBD2 (5 bases). Germline V gives CDR1 SGHRS, CDR2 YFSETQ. V lost 0 bases and J lost 0, with 7 bases in between. The CDR3 runs 15 residues. The CDR3 nucleotides read TGCGCCAGCAGCTTGGGTGGGAGCTCCTACAATGAGCAGTTCTTC. Amino acids: CASSLGGSSYNEQFF.

This chain links TRBV11-2 with TRBJ2-3; 7 bases fit TRBD1. Per the germline V gene, CDR1 is SGHAT and CDR2 is FQNNGV. The J segment lost 2 bases and the V segment lost 4 bases, leaving 9 bases of the junction unmatched. The CDR3 length is 16 residues. The CDR3 spells CASSSPLGTATDTQYF. The CDR3, as DNA: TGTGCCAGCAGCTCCCCATTGGGGACAGCCACAGATACGCAGTATTTT.

In nucleotides, the CDR3 is TGTGCCAGCAGGCGGGACTTTAACACCGGGGAGCTGTTTTTT. Its protein is CASRRDFNTGELFF. The rearrangement links TRBV2 to TRBJ2-2, with a possible D match to TRBD2 (6 bases). The germline CDR1 and CDR2 sequences are SNHLY and FYNNEI. Trimming removed 6 bases from V and 2 bases from J, with 10 bases in between. The CDR3 extends over 14 amino acids.

This chain uses TRBV27 with TRBJ1-1; tentatively, D is TRBD1 (6 bases). The CDR3 totals 15 residues. Germline loops: CDR1 MNHEY, CDR2 SMNVEV (reference sequence). Trimming stripped 6 bases from V and 3 bases from J, with 17 bases between. The CDR3 sequence: CASRRQVLADTEAFF. The CDR3 DNA reads as TGTGCCAGCAGAAGACAGGTTCTGGCCGACACTGAAGCTTTCTTT.

The V gene is TRBV12-1, the J gene TRBJ1-5; TRBD1, the table's D call, was not compared with the DNA. TRBV12-1 is termed a pseudogene. The CDR3 spans 16 residues. CDR3 nucleotides: TGTGCCAGCAGCCTCCGACAAGAGTTTAGCAATCAGCCCCAGCATTTT. Its translation: CASSLRQEFSNQPQHF.

The chain carries TRBV4-1 and TRBJ1-2; D not resolved. Trimming took 3 bases from V and 6 from J, leaving 20 bases between them. The CDR3 totals 16 residues. From germline, CDR1 is MGHRA and CDR2 YSYEKL. CDR3 sequence reads: CASSQEYFTLGHGYTF. Here the CDR3 DNA reads TGCGCCAGCAGCCAGGAATACTTCACACTCGGGCATGGCTACACCTTC.

The J gene is TRBJ2-5, the V gene TRBV28; D might be TRBD1 or TRBD2, each matching 5 bases. CDR3 length: 14 amino acids. Trimming left V 3 bases short and J 2 bases short, with 10 bases between. CDR1 is MDHEN and CDR2 is SYDVKM in the germline V gene. CDR3: CASSFTGGQETQYF. As DNA, the CDR3 is TGTGCCAGCAGTTTCACTGGGGGACAAGAGACCCAGTACTTC. Full variable domain (remainder filled in from reference TRBV28 and TRBJ2-5): DVKVTQSSRYLVKRTGEKVFLECVQDMDHENMFWYRQDPGLGLRLIYFSYDVKMKEKGDIPEGYSVSREKKERFSLILESASTNQTSMYLCASSFTGGQETQYFGPGTRLLVL.